These 20 T cell receptor beta chains came from one sample sequenced in a study of early T cells in non-severe SARS-CoV-2 infection. TCRdb re-derived calls from the 5' RACE reads in MiXCR, one entry per CDR3 protein. Altogether approximately 71,000 distinct CDR3 sequences are present, around 12% being singletons, with the ten largest covering around 2.9%. This material consisted of whole blood, taken at baseline. These receptors were obtained from an adult who was a healthcare worker with PCR-confirmed SARS-CoV-2 infection or an uninfected control (not recorded which).

This clonotype came up many times. The rearrangement joins TRBV25-1 to TRBJ2-5; 7 bases agree with TRBD1. The germline V gene encodes CDR1 MGHDK and CDR2 SYGVNS. Trimming at V came to 4 bases and at J to 5 bases, leaving 4 bases not matched to a gene. This CDR3 spans 13 amino acids. CDR3 sequence reads: CASSVFRGETQYF. CDR3 bases: TGTGCCAGCAGTGTTTTCAGGGGGGAGACCCAGTACTTC.

A few counts support this clonotype. This chain uses TRBV5-8 with TRBJ1-1, with TRBD1 as a possible D gene (5 bases). Trimming stripped 4 bases from V and 4 bases from J, with 20 bases between. CDR3 length: 16 amino acids. Germline CDR1 SGHTS, CDR2 YDEGEE. In DNA, the CDR3 is TGTGCCAGCAGCCCGCTTGGAGAGGGGAGGGTCACTGAAGCTTTCTTT. It codes for CASSPLGEGRVTEAFF.

This clonotype has just a few counts. The chain carries TRBV6-6 and TRBJ1-1; D is perhaps TRBD1 (6 bases). Trimming left V 4 bases short and J 3 bases short, with 12 bases between. Germline V CDR1 and CDR2: MNHNY, SVGAGI (reference sequence). The CDR3 runs 14 residues. As DNA, the CDR3 is TGTGCCAGCAGTTCATTGGACAGAGACACTGAAGCTTTCTTT. Its protein is CASSSLDRDTEAFF.

The chain uses TRBV20-1 and TRBJ1-3; a weak D match, TRBD1 (5 bases). The V and J ends lost 5 bases and 0 bases respectively, with 17 bases between them. Germline CDR1 DFQATT, CDR2 SNEGSKA (reference sequence). The CDR3 sequence is 16 residues long. The CDR3 DNA reads TGCAGTGCTCAAAGAGAGGGGCGGAGCTCTGGAAACACCATATATTTT. Translated: CSAQREGRSSGNTIYF.

This clonotype occurred many times. The chain recombines TRBV2 with TRBJ1-5; the match to TRBD1 covers 8 bases. With 6 bases clipped from V and 4 bases from J, the junction kept 11 bases outside the gene matches. Germline V gene lookup returns CDR1 SNHLY and CDR2 FYNNEI. The CDR3 runs to 16 residues. This CDR3 is CASRIQGAGMNQPQHF. The CDR3 coding sequence is TGTGCCAGCAGAATCCAGGGGGCGGGGATGAATCAGCCCCAGCATTTT.

V usage is TRBV19 and J usage is TRBJ1-5; D gene uncertain. CDR3 length: 17 amino acids. Deletions cut 3 bases from V and 3 bases from J, with 18 bases between. CDR1 is LNHDA and CDR2 is SQIVND in the germline V gene (reference sequence). The CDR3 region is CASSILSAGVLNQPQHF. Here the CDR3 DNA reads TGTGCCAGTAGTATCCTATCGGCCGGGGTCCTCAATCAGCCCCAGCATTTT. The full variable domain, its missing parts supplied by reference TRBV19 and TRBJ1-5, is DGGITQSPKYLFRKEGQNVTLSCEQNLNHDAMYWYRQDPGQGLRLIYYSQIVNDFQKGDIAEGYSVSREKKESFPLTVTSAQKNPTAFYLCASSILSAGVLNQPQHFGDGTRLSIL.

There are many counts of this clonotype. The chain has TRBV20-1 and TRBJ1-3; the match to TRBD1 covers 7 bases. The V and J ends lost 3 bases and 5 bases, in that order; junction bases with no gene match: 13. The CDR3 consists of 16 residues. Germline V lookup: CDR1 DFQATT, CDR2 SNEGSKA (reference sequence). Here the CDR3 reads CSARVTRDRDRNTIYF. CDR3 nucleotide sequence: TGCAGTGCTAGGGTAACCCGGGACAGAGACAGAAACACCATATATTTT.

The chain has TRBV7-9 and TRBJ1-2, with 10 bases identical to TRBD1. This CDR3 is 18 amino acids long. V lost 5 bases and J lost 5; bases outside the gene matches: 17. The germline V gene has CDR1 SEHNR and CDR2 FQNEAQ (reference sequence). CDR3 protein: CASSPGTGELLSTYGYTF. CDR3 bases: TGTGCCAGCAGCCCCGGGACAGGGGAGCTCCTGAGTACGTATGGCTACACCTTC.

This clonotype has just a few counts. The CDR3 DNA reads as TGCGCCAGCAGTGAGTCGTGGAGTGGCTACACCTTC. It yields the protein CASSESWSGYTF. The rearrangement links TRBV10-2 to TRBJ1-2, with no clear D. The V end was cut by 0 bases, the J end by 7 bases, with 6 bases between. Germline assignment: CDR1 WSHSY and CDR2 SAAADI. This CDR3 comprises 12 residues.

The chain carries TRBV5-6 and TRBJ1-1, with no clear D. In germline, CDR1 is SGHDT, CDR2 YYEEEE. The ends were cut back, 3 bases at V and 0 bases at J, with 9 bases in the middle. CDR3 length: 14 amino acids. The CDR3 loop is CASSWEGLNTEAFF. The CDR3, as DNA: TGTGCCAGCAGCTGGGAGGGTTTGAACACTGAAGCTTTCTTT.

The chain joins TRBV20-1 to TRBJ2-5; D uncertain. The CDR3 extends over 12 amino acids. The V end lost 2 bases, the J end lost 2 bases, and 6 bases lay between the germline ends. Germline V gene data show CDR1 as DFQATT and CDR2 as SNEGSKA (reference sequence). This chain's CDR3 is CSARPNQETQYF. The DNA of the CDR3 is TGCAGTGCTAGACCCAATCAAGAGACCCAGTACTTC.

This clonotype was seen only a few times. This chain joins TRBV28 and TRBJ2-2; 8 positions agree with TRBD2. The germline V gene encodes CDR1 MDHEN and CDR2 SYDVKM. The CDR3 extends over 17 amino acids. V trimming: 6 bases; J trimming: 6 bases; junction bases outside the gene matches: 15. CDR3 sequence: CASSQPTGTSNPGELFF. Here the CDR3 DNA reads TGTGCCAGCAGCCAACCAACCGGGACTAGTAATCCCGGGGAGCTGTTTTTT.

This clonotype was detected ten times or more. The chain links TRBV11-2 to TRBJ2-3; 9 bases are a match to TRBD1. J lost 0 bases, V lost 1 base, and 5 bases had no gene match. Looked up from germline, CDR1 is SGHAT and CDR2 is FQNNGV. The CDR3 is 17 residues long. Here the CDR3 reads CASSLAGTGLSTDTQYF. DNA for the CDR3: TGTGCCAGCAGCTTAGCCGGGACAGGGCTTAGCACAGATACGCAGTATTTT. The full variable domain, rest sourced from reference TRBV11-2 and TRBJ2-3, is EAGVAQSPRYKIIEKRQSVAFWCNPISGHATLYWYQQILGQGPKLLIQFQNNGVVDDSQLPKDRFSAERLKGVDSTLKIQPAKLEDSAVYLCASSLAGTGLSTDTQYFGPGTRLTVL.

This rearrangement joins TRBV27 to TRBJ2-1; 8 nucleotides align to TRBD2. Germline V gives CDR1 MNHEY, CDR2 SMNVEV (reference sequence). Trimming at V came to 10 bases and at J to 2 bases, leaving 4 bases not matched to a gene. The CDR3 is made up of 13 amino acids. The CDR3 spells CATRGGPYNEQFF. In DNA, the CDR3 is TGTGCCACCCGGGGGGGTCCCTACAATGAGCAGTTCTTC.

The sample holds one count of this clonotype. The gene calls are TRBV28 and TRBJ1-1; no clear D gene. The CDR3 length is 14 residues. Trimming took 3 bases from V and 4 from J, leaving 12 bases between them. Germline V gene lookup returns CDR1 MDHEN and CDR2 SYDVKM. For the CDR3, the DNA is TGTGCCAGCAGTTTTGGCCCGACGTCCACTGAAGCTTTCTTT. The encoded protein is CASSFGPTSTEAFF. Full variable domain (remainder filled in from reference TRBV28 and TRBJ1-1): DVKVTQSSRYLVKRTGEKVFLECVQDMDHENMFWYRQDPGLGLRLIYFSYDVKMKEKGDIPEGYSVSREKKERFSLILESASTNQTSMYLCASSFGPTSTEAFFGQGTRLTVV.

The chain employs TRBV4-3 and TRBJ2-1; D gene unclear. Germline CDR1 LGHNA, CDR2 YSLEER. The V end was cut by 1 base, the J end by 3 bases, with 7 bases between. The CDR3 is 14 residues long. CDR3 nucleotides: TGCGCCAGCAGCCAAGGGCCTAGCTACAATGAGCAGTTCTTC. Translated, it gives CASSQGPSYNEQFF.

This clonotype was counted a few times. V usage is TRBV6-2 or TRBV6-3 and J usage is TRBJ2-1; tentative D call: TRBD2 (5 bases). CDR3 size: 12 residues. V was shortened by 7 bases and J by 4 bases, with 8 bases between the two germline ends. Per germline, CDR1 MNHEY and CDR2 SVGEGT. CDR3 loop: CASTTSYNEQFF. Written as DNA, the CDR3 is TGTGCCAGCACCACTAGTTACAATGAGCAGTTCTTC.

This clonotype has more than one count but fewer than ten. This rearrangement joins TRBV7-9 to TRBJ2-1, with D unclear. This CDR3 comprises 15 residues. V lost 3 bases, J lost 4 bases, and 13 bases lay in between. Germline V gene lookup returns CDR1 SEHNR and CDR2 FQNEAQ (reference sequence). CDR3 in amino acids: CASSFTLGSYNEQFF. CDR3 in DNA: TGTGCCAGCAGCTTTACCTTGGGGTCTTACAATGAGCAGTTCTTC. Complete variable domain (other parts from reference TRBV7-9 and TRBJ2-1): DTGVSQNPRHKITKRGQNVTFRCDPISEHNRLYWYRQTLGQGPEFLTYFQNEAQLEKSRLLSDRFSAERPKGSFSTLEIQRTEQGDSAMYLCASSFTLGSYNEQFFGPGTRLTVL.

In this sample, this clonotype turned up a few times. The chain links TRBV28 to TRBJ1-2, with D unresolved. This CDR3 has 13 residues. V gave up 3 bases and J gave up 2 bases, with 7 bases separating them. Germline CDR1 reads MDHEN; CDR2 reads SYDVKM. Written as DNA, the CDR3 is TGTGCCAGCAGTTTTGACCGGAACTATGGCTACACCTTC. This translates into CASSFDRNYGYTF.

This clonotype was seen at least ten times. The chain recombines TRBV20-1 with TRBJ2-1; 14 nucleotides match TRBD2. The CDR3 is 15 residues long. V lost 7 bases, J lost 6 bases, and 8 bases stayed unmatched. Germline V gives CDR1 DFQATT, CDR2 SNEGSKA (reference sequence). CDR3 residues: CSGWAGTSGGNEQFF. The DNA for the CDR3 is TGCAGTGGATGGGCCGGGACTAGCGGGGGCAATGAGCAGTTCTTC.